This T cell receptor (beta chain) was captured in a study of early T cells in non-severe SARS-CoV-2 infection. Overall study context: Sequencing used unsorted whole-blood bulk RNA, so chains lack pairing.

Points from the study as a whole: The matching step, a VDJdb search, favored anti-spike CD8 responses and missed private and CD4 specificities.

This clonotype was observed a few times. Antigen specificity is unknown. The V end lost 4 bases, the J end lost 1 base, and 11 bases lay between the germline ends. CDR1 LGHNT and CDR2 FRNRAP come from the germline V gene. The CDR3 consists of 15 residues. Individual cDNA molecules received unique molecular identifiers. TCRdb re-called the 5' RACE reads with MiXCR, one entry per CDR3 protein. The sample shows approximately 69,000 distinct CDR3 sequences, around a tenth of them seen only once. V gene TRBV12-5 combines with J gene TRBJ2-4; D uncertain. The sequenced material came from whole blood. This TCR came from an adult who was a healthcare worker with PCR-confirmed SARS-CoV-2 infection or an uninfected control (not recorded which). CDR3 in amino acids: CASGYPLGAKNIQYF. The CDR3 coding sequence is TGTGCTAGTGGTTACCCTTTAGGGGCCAAAAACATTCAGTACTTC.